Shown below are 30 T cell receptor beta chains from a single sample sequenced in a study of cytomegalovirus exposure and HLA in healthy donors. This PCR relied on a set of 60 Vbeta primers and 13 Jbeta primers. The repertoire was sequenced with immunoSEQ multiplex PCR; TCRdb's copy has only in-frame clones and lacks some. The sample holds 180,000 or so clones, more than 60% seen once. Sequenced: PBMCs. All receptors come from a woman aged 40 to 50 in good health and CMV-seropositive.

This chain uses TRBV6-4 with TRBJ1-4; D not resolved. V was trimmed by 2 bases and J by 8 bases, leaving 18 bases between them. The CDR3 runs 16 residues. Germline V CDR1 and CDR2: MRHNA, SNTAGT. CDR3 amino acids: CASSDPGLLAGEKLFF. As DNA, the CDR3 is TGTGCCAGCAGTGACCCCGGACTGTTAGCGGGCGAAAAACTGTTTTTT.

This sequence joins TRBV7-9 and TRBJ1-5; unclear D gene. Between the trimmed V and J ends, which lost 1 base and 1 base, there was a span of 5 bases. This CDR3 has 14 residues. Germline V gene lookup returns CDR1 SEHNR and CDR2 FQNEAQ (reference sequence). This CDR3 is CASSLEPSNQPQHF. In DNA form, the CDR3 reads TGTGCCAGCAGCTTAGAGCCAAGCAATCAGCCCCAGCATTTT.

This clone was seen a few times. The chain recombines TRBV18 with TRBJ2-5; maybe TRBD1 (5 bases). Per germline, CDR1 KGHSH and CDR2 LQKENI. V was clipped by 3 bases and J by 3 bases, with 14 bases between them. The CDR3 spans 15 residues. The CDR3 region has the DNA TGTGCCAGCTCACCCCGACAGAACGGAAAAGAGACCCAGTACTTC. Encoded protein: CASSPRQNGKETQYF.

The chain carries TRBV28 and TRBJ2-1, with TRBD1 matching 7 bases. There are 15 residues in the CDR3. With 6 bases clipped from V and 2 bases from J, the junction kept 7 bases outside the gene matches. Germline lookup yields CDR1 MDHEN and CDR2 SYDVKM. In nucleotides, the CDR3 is TGTGCCAGCAGGCTGACAGGGCCCACCTACAATGAGCAGTTCTTC. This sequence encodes CASRLTGPTYNEQFF.

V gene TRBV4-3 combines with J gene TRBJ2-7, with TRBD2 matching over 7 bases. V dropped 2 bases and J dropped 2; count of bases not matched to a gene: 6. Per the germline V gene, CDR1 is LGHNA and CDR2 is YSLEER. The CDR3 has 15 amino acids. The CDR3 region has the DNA TGCGCCAGCAGCCAAAGGAGCGGGGCCCCCTACGAGCAGTACTTC. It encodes CASSQRSGAPYEQYF.

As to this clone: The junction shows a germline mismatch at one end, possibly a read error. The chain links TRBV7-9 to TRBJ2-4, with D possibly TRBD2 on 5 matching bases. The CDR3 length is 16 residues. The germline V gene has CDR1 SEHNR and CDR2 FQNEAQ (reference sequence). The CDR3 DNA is TGTTCCAGCAGCTTAGTTGGGGAGAAGGCCAAAAACATTCAGTACTTC. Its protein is CSSSLVGEKAKNIQYF.

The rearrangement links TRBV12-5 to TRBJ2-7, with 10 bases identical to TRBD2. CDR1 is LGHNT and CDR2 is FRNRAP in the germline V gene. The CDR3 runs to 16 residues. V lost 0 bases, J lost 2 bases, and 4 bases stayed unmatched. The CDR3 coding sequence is TGTGCTAGTGGTTTGGTACTCAGCGGGAGGGCCTACGAGCAGTACTTC. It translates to CASGLVLSGRAYEQYF. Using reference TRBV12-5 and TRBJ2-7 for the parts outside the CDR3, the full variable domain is DARVTQTPRHKVTEMGQEVTMRCQPILGHNTVFWYRQTMMQGLELLAYFRNRAPLDDSGMPKDRFSAEMPDATLATLKIQPSEPRDSAVYFCASGLVLSGRAYEQYFGPGTRLTVT.

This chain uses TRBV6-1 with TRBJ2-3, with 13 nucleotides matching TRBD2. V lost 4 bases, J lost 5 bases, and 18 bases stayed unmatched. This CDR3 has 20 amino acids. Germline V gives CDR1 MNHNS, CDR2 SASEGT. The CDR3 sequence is CASSASGTSGAWSFRDTQYF. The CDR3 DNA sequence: TGTGCCAGCAGTGCATCCGGGACTAGCGGGGCCTGGTCGTTCAGAGATACGCAGTATTTT.

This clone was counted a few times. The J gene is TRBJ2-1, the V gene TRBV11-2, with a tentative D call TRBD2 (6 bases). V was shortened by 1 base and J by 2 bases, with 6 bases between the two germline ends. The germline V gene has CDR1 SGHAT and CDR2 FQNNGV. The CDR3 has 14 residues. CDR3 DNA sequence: TGTGCCAGCAGCTTAGGGGGGGCCTACAATGAGCAGTTCTTC. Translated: CASSLGGAYNEQFF.

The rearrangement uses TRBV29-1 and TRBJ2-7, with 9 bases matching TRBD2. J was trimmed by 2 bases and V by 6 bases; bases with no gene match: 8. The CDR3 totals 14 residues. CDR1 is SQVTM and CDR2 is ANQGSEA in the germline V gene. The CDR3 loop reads CSVQPGLATYEQYF. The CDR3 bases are TGCAGCGTCCAACCGGGACTAGCTACCTACGAGCAGTACTTC.

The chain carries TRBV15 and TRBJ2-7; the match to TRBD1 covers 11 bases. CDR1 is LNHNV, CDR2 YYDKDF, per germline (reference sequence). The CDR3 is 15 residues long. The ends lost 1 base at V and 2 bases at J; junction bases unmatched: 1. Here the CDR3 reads CATSRGGQGAYEQYF. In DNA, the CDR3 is TGTGCCACCAGCAGAGGGGGACAGGGGGCCTACGAGCAGTACTTC.

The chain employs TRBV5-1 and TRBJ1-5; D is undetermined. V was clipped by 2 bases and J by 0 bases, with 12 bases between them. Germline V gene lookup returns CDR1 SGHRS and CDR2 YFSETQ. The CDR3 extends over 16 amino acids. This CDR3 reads CASSLRRPDSNQPQHF. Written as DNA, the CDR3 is TGCGCCAGCAGCTTAAGGAGGCCAGATAGCAATCAGCCCCAGCATTTT.

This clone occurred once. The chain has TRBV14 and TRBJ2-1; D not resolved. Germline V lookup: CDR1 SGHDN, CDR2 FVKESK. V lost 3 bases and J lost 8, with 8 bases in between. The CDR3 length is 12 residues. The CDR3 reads CASSHDNHEQFF. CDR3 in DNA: TGTGCCAGCAGCCACGACAACCATGAGCAGTTCTTC. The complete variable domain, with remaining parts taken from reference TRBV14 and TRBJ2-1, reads EAGVTQFPSHSVIEKGQTVTLRCDPISGHDNLYWYRRVMGKEIKFLLHFVKESKQDESGMPNNRFLAERTGGTYSTLKVQPAELEDSGVYFCASSHDNHEQFFGPGTRLTVL.

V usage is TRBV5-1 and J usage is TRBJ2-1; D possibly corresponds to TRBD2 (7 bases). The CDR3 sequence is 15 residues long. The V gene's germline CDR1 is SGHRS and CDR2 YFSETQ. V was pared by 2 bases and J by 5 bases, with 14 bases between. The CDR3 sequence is CASSFWGGINNEQFF. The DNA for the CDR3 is TGCGCCAGCAGCTTTTGGGGGGGCATCAACAATGAGCAGTTCTTC.

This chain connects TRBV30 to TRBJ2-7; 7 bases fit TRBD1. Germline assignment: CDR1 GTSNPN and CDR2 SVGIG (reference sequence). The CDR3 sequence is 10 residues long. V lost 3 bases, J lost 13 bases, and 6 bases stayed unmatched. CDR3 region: CAWRSGTVYF. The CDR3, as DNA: TGTGCCTGGAGATCCGGGACAGTTTACTTC.

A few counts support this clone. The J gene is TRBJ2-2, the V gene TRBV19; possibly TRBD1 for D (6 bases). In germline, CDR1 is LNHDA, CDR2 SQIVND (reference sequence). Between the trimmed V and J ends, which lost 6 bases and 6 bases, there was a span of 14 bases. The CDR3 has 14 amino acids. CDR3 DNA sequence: TGTGCCAGTAGGGGGGCAGGGCGGGCCGGGGAGCTGTTTTTT. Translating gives CASRGAGRAGELFF.

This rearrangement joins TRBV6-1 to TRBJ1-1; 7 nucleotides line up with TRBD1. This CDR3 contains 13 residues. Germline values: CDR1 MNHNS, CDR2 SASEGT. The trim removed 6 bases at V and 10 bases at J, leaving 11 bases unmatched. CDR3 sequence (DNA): TGTGCCAGCAGGGAAACAGGGGTTAAAGGAGCTTTCTTT. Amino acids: CASRETGVKGAFF.

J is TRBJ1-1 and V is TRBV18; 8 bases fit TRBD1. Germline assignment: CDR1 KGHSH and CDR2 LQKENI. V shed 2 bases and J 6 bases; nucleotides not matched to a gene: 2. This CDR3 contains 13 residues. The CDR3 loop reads CASSPGQGAEAFF. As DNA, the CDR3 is TGTGCCAGCTCACCAGGACAGGGAGCTGAAGCTTTCTTT.

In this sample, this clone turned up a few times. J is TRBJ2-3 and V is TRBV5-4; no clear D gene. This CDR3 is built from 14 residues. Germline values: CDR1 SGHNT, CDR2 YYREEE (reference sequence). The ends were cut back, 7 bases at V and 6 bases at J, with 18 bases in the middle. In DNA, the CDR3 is TGTGCCAGCTCCCCGCGGCAGCACGATGATACGCAGTATTTT. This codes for CASSPRQHDDTQYF.

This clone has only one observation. As DNA, the CDR3 is TGCGCCAGCAGTCCGAGGACTAGGTTCAACAATGAGCAGTTCTTC. Translated, it gives CASSPRTRFNNEQFF. This chain links TRBV5-1 with TRBJ2-1, with 7 positions matching TRBD2. The germline V gene encodes CDR1 SGHRS and CDR2 YFSETQ. J lost 5 bases, V lost 5 bases, and 10 bases had no gene match. The CDR3 contains 15 residues.

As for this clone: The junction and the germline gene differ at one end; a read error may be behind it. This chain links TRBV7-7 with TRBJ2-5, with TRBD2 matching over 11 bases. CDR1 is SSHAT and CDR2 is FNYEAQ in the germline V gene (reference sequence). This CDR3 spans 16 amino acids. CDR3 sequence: CASSLGLAGAVETQYF. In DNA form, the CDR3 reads TGTGCTAGCAGCTTAGGACTAGCGGGCGCGGTGGAGACCCAGTACTTC.

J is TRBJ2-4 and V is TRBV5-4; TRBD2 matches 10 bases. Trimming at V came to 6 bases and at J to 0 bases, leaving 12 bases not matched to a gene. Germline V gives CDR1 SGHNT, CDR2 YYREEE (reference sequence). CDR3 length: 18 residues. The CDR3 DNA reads TGTGCCAGCAAATCCACGCTAGCGGGAGATACAGCCAAAAACATTCAGTACTTC. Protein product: CASKSTLAGDTAKNIQYF.

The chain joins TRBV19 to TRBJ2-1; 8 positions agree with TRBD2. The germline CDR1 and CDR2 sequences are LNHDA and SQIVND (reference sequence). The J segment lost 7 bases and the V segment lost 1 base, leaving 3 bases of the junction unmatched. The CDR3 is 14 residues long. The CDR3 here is CASSIGSGKNEQFF. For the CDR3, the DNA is TGTGCCAGTAGTATAGGTAGCGGGAAAAATGAGCAGTTCTTC.

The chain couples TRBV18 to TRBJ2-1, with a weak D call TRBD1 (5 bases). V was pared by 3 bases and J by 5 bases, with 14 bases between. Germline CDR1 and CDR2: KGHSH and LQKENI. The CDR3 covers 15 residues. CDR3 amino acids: CASSPELGADNEQFF. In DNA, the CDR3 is TGTGCCAGCTCACCCGAACTTGGGGCGGACAATGAGCAGTTCTTC.

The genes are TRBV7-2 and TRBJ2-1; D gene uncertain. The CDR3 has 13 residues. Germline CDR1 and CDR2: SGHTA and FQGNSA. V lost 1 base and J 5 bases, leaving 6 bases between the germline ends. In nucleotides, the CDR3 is TGTGCCAGCAGCTTAGGCAGAAACAATGAGCAGTTCTTC. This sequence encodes CASSLGRNNEQFF.

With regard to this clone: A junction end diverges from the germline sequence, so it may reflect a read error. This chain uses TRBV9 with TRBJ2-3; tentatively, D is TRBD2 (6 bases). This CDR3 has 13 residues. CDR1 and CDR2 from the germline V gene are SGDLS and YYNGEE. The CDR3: CASSTLPGDPQYF. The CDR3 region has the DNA TGTGCCAGCAGCACATTACCGGGAGATCCGCAGTATTTT. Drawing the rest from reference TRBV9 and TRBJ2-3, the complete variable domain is DSGVTQTPKHLITATGQRVTLRCSPRSGDLSVYWYQQSLDQGLQFLIQYYNGEERAKGNILERFSAQQFPDLHSELNLSSLELGDSALYFCASSTLPGDPQYFGPGTRLTVL.

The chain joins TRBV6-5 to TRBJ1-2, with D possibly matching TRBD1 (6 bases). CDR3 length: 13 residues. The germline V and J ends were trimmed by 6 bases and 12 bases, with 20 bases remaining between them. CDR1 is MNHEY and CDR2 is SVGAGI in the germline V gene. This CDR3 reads CASSLGRGRLHTF. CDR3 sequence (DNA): TGTGCCAGCAGCTTGGGCAGGGGCCGCTTGCACACCTTC.

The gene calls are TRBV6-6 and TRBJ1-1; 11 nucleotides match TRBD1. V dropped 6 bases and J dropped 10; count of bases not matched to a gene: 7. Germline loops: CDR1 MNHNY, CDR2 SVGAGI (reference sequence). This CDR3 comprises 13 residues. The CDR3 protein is CASRRGTGGTAFF. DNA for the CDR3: TGTGCCAGCAGACGGGGGACAGGGGGGACAGCTTTCTTT.

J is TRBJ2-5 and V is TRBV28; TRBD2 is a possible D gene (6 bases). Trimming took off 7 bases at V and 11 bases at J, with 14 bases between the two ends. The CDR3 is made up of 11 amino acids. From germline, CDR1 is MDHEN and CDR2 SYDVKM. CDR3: CASNGGWEQYF. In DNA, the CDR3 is TGTGCCAGCAACGGGGGTTGGGAGCAGTACTTC.

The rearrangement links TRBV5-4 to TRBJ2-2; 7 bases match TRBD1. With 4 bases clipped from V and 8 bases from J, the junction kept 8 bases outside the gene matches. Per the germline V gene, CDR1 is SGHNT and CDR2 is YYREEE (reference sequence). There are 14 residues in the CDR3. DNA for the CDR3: TGTGCCAGCAGCACGAAACAGGGGAATGGGGAGCTGTTTTTT. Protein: CASSTKQGNGELFF.